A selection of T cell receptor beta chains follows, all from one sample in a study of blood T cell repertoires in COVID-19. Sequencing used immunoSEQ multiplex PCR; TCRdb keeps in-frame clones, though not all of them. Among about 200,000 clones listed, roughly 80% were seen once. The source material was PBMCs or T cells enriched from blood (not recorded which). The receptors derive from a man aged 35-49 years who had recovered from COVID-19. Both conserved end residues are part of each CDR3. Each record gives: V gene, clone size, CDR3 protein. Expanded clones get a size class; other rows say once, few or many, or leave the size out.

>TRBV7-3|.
CASSVTRGPGETQYF
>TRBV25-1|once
CASSESLAGAGELFF
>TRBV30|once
CAWSLGAAGYGYTF
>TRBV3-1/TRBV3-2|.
CASSKENIQYF
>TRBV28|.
CASSGSPGQGTGANVLTF
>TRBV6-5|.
CASSYSGGVYNEQFF
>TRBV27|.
CASSDRGHYGYTF
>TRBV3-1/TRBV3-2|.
CASSQEPGTLAKNIQYF
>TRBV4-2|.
CASSQDGTSFLETQYF
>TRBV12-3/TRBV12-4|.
CASSRTRTYEQYF
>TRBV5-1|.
CASSLVRDEQFF
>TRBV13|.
CASSQTLRRAFAADTQYF
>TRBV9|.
CASSARTSGGSGELFF
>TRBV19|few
CASSPGQGHTEAFF
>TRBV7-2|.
CASSPSLGYYGYTF
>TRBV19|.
CASNQGAPTGELFF
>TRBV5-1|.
CASSQGDSINQPQHF
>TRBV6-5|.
CASSWDREMEAFF
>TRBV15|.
CATSRVGGSGNTIYF
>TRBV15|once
CATSRDLGGNYGYTF
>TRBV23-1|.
CASSPPGTGAIPNQPQHF
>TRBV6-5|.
CASSLYRGSSYEQYF
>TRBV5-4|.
CASSLVSQGPYGYTF
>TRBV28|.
CASSPGGQGFTEAFF
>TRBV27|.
CASRTGVRSYNSPLHF
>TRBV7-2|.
CASSLGDYFYEQYF
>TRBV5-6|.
CASSHRTFGIGSGNTIYF
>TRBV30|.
CAWRGLSDTGELFF
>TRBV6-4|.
CASAKEGAEDTQYF
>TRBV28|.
CASSSRNSNQPQHF
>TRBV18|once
CASSSRGWDTEAFF